This T cell receptor beta chain derives from a study of OX40 agonist ivuxolimab in advanced cancers. Study-wide points: A proportion of nonresponders additionally exhibited low normalized T-cell clonal expansion.

On this clone: Antigen specificity is unknown.

Per germline, CDR1 MGHRA and CDR2 YSYEKL. V lost 3 bases and J lost 2; bases outside the gene matches: 13. CDR3 length equals 17 residues. Generated by immunoSEQ multiplex PCR, the TCRdb table keeps only in-frame clones and is missing some. The table lists about 16,000 clones, approximately 77% of them singletons. This clonotype was sampled from an adult with an advanced solid tumor such as melanoma, head and neck, liver or kidney cancer. V usage is TRBV4-1 and J usage is TRBJ2-7; 7 nucleotides match TRBD1. Source: CD4+ or CD8+ T cells sorted from blood, taken in a trial of the OX40 agonist ivuxolimab. CDR3 coding DNA: TGCGCCAGCAGCCACGAATACAGGGGTAGGGTGACCTACGAGCAGTACTTC. Its protein is CASSHEYRGRVTYEQYF.